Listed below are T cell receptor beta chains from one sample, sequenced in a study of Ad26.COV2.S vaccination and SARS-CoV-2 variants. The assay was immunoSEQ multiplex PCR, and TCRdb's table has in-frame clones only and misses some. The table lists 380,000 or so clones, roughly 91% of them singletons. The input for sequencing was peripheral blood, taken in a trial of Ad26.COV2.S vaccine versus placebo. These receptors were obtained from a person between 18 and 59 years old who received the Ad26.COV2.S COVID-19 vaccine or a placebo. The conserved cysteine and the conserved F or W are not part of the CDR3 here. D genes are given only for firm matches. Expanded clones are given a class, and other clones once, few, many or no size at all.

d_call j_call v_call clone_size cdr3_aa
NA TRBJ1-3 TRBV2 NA ASSEGVLSGNTIY
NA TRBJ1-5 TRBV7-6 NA ASSFYDNQPQH
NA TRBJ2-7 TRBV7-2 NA ASSLGPSVYEQY
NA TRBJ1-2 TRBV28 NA ASSPPVDVYGYT
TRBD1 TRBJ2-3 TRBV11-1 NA ASSRGQGADTQY
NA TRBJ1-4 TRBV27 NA ASSWGARSEKLF
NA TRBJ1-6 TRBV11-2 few ASSLGGAASPLH
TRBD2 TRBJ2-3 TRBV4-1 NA ASRRAGVGFTQY
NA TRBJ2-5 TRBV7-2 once ASSLTSLETQY
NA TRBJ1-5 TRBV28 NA ASSRGTFYSNQPQH
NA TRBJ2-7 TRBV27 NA ASSPQISNPSYEQY
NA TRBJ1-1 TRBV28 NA ASSSPSGGNRPEAF
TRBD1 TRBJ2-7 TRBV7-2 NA ASSVRGLFEQY
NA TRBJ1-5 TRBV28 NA ASSFRQSNQPQH
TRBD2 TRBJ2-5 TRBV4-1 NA ASSQEPTSGSQTQY
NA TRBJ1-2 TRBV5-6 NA ASSLNGVFGYT
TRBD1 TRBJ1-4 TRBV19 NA ASTYTGTGVEKLF
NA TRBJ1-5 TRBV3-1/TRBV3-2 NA ASSPGIRGDQPQH
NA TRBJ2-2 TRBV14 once ASSRGQNTGELF
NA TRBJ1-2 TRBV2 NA ASIGGLDGYT
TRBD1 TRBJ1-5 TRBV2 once ASSGDRGRQPQH